Listed here is a single TCR beta chain. Its specificity is unknown. TCRdb's copy holds only in-frame clones and misses some; the assay was immunoSEQ multiplex PCR. The profile shows 40,000 or so clones, nearly 85% of them singletons. At cycle 4 day 1, cycle 7 day 1, and baseline, blood was sampled. The data were taken from a study of OX40 agonist ivuxolimab in advanced cancers. Study-wide results and caveats: Both blood CD4+ and CD8+ T cells showed clonal growth by week 6 at 0.1 to 3.0 mg/kg. On average, a greater number of expanded clones characterised CD8+ T cells relative to CD4+. Low clonal expansion, among the lowest seen, marked partial responders at 0.1-3.0 mg/kg.

The specimen was CD4+ or CD8+ T cells sorted from blood, collected in a trial of the OX40 agonist ivuxolimab. The clonotype was recovered from an adult with an advanced solid tumor such as melanoma, head and neck, liver or kidney cancer.

CDR3: CASSLGQGGSSPLHF. The CDR3 coding sequence is TGTGCCAGCAGCTTAGGACAGGGTGGATCTTCACCCCTCCACTTT. The rearrangement uses TRBV7-2 and TRBJ1-6; 7 bases are a match to TRBD1. The CDR3 runs to 15 residues. Per the germline V gene, CDR1 is SGHTA and CDR2 is FQGNSA. V lost 1 base, J lost 9 bases, and 6 bases stayed unmatched. Looking up the rest from reference TRBV7-2 and TRBJ1-6 gives the full variable domain: GAGVSQSPSNKVTEKGKDVELRCDPISGHTALYWYRQSLGQGLEFLIYFQGNSAPDKSGLPSDRFSAERTGGSVSTLTIQRTQQEDSAVYLCASSLGQGGSSPLHFGNGTRLTVT.